This T cell receptor (beta chain) derives from a study of CXCR3-negative and CXCR3-positive naive CD8 T cells. Study conclusions and caveats: CXCR3-negative and CXCR3-positive naive cells shared comparable TRBV-TRBJ usage, but memory cells did not. Naive subsets did not differ in surface CD5, and the authors estimated TCR strength using properties of the TRB CDR3. Much lower diversity was found in memory CD8+ cells, while both naive subsets had comparably high diversity.

The study made its TRB cDNA libraries by 5' RACE, adding UMI labels. Using the 5' RACE reads, TCRdb records one entry per CDR3 protein without DNA. Its table records 40,000 to 45,000 distinct CDR3 sequences. As to this clonotype: Its target is not known.

Germline V CDR1 and CDR2: SQVTM, ANQGSEA. This CDR3 is 15 amino acids long. This rearrangement joins TRBV29-1 to TRBJ2-5; TCRdb's D call, TRBD2, is unchecked because there is no DNA. The sequencing sample was made of naive CXCR3- CD8+ T cells from blood. Subset of the sample: CD45RO-CCR7+CD27+CD95- naive CD8+ T cells lacking CXCR3 (TNR3-). The TCR was taken from a human donor in good health. Some clones in this sample may be carry-over from other donors' samples. The CDR3 is CSVVVADSPQETQYF.